The source of this TCR beta chain is a study of T cell responses to AZD1222 COVID-19 vaccine. The V gene's germline CDR1 is MNHEY and CDR2 SVGEGT. J lost 2 bases, V lost 0 bases, and 5 bases had no gene match. The CDR3 is 19 amino acids. Remarks on this clone: The antigen remains undetermined.

General study findings and limits: Epitopes outside B.1.351 and B.1.1.7 mutated regions reportedly drew nearly half of spike TCRs.

Profiled with immunoSEQ multiplex PCR; TCRdb holds only in-frame clones, not every one. This sample carries 120,000 or so clones, roughly 89% of them seen once, and the ten largest clones take 11%. This TCR was recovered from an adult in good health. The rearrangement uses TRBV6-2 or TRBV6-3 and TRBJ2-1, with 15 nucleotides matching TRBD2. Material: peripheral blood, obtained on day 0 of MenACWY control vaccination. This CDR3 reads CASSYSGTSGRRTYNEQFF. The CDR3 bases are TGTGCCAGCAGTTACTCAGGGACTAGCGGGAGGCGGACCTACAATGAGCAGTTCTTC.